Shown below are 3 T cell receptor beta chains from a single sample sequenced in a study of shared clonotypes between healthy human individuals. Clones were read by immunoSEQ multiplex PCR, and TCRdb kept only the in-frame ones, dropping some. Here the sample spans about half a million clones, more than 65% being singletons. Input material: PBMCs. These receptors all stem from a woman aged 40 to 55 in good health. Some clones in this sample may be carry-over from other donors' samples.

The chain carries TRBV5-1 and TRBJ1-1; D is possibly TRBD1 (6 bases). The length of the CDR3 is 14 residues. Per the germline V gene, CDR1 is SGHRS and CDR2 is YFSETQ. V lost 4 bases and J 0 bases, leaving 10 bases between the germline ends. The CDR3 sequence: CASSPRGMNTEAFF. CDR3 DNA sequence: TGCGCCAGCAGCCCCAGGGGTATGAACACTGAAGCTTTCTTT.

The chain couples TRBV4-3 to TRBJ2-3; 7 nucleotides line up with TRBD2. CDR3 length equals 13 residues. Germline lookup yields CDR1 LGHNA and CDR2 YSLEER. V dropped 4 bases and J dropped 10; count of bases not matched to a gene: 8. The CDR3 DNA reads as TGCGCCAGCAGCCTCTGGACTAGAGGGGCGCAGTATTTT. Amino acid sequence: CASSLWTRGAQYF.

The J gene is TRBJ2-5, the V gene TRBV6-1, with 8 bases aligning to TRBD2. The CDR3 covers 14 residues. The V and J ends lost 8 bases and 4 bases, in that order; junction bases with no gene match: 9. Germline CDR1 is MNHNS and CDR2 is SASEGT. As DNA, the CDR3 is TGTGCCAGCTCGGGAGCGCTAGCGGGAGAGACCCAGTACTTC. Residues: CASSGALAGETQYF.